This T cell receptor beta chain was identified in a study of human T cells and chemical hapten exposure (dated by TCRdb to the early 2020s). As for the study more broadly: For sensitization, 2% DPC in acetone was applied to a 2 cm by 2 cm area of upper inner arm skin. Blood for TCR sequencing was provided by twenty-nine alopecia patients at one to four time points (pre-sensitization, 2, 6 and 24 weeks). Blood samples were taken from patients before sensitization (week 0) and then at 2, 6 and about 24 weeks after DPC sensitization. The libraries were sequenced as a pool, and the TCR yield per sample differed mostly because of small variations in library volumes within the pool. Weekly therapeutic DPC doses were additionally applied to the scalp of patients throughout the roughly 23-week study period. Peripheral blood TCR repertoire changes were tracked in vivo in alopecia patients during primary and secondary sensitization to the hapten diphenylcyclopropenone (DPC). The patient cohort, mostly female, included alopecia areata with under or over 50% scalp involvement, alopecia totalis and alopecia universalis. Patch tests used Finn chambers with 0.01% DPC on the upper back, scored after 6 days by International Contact Dermatitis Research Group standards. The research as a whole found: All patients had alopecia, a presumed autoimmune disease, so their immune response might differ from that of healthy individuals. Significantly more large CDR3 similarity clusters were formed by expanded TCRs than by pre-sensitization or healthy control sets, consistent with antigen-driven responses. No change with DPC sensitization was found in the number of TCRs above 1 in 1000 frequency, and no evidence of global repertoire structure alterations was found. A positive correlation was found between the number of PT1 expanded TCRs and patch test score, with significance reached at thresholds 8, 16 and 32 but not 4. Repeated subsampling changed both the strength of the expansion versus patch-test correlation and the threshold at which that correlation became significant.

With respect to this clonotype: The target of this receptor is not known. Base qualities were left out, and no much larger clone turns up one base away.

The time point label on this specimen signifies: pre-sensitization, week 0. The intended sense of this specimen's treatment or condition label: therapeutic diphenylcyclopropenone sensitization with weekly scalp DPC. At every patch-test visit, the blood draw took place before the patch test was put on. Eligible patients were aged 18 to 70, diagnosed with alopecia, deemed suitable for DPC therapy, and excluded if pregnant. Total RNA was extracted from unfractionated whole blood collected in Tempus Blood RNA tubes. The library was produced with RACE. The sequencing machine was a NextSeq 500. Library preparation attached unique molecular identifiers to individual cDNA molecules for quantitative, reproducible TCR counting. From each blood RNA sample, both TCR alpha and TCR beta chains were sequenced. Concerning the study's data processing: Samples had a median of about 90,000 TCRs, with a range from about 23,224 to 750,000. The Decombinator software suite was used to annotate the V, J and CDR3 of the TCR reads. For the PS versus PT1 abundance plots, all samples were subsampled to the same number of TCRs (28,000). TCRs were defined as expanded if absent before sensitization and observed at least eight times at the 2-week time point. The public reads were run again by TCRdb, first through fastp at Q25 and then through MiXCR, and only productive beta chains were kept. Here each entry gathers all rows of one CDR3 protein and keeps the most common genes and DNA. For this entry, the V and J calls and clone size follow TCRdb and not the study's own pipeline. The sample table contains tens of thousands of distinct CDR3 sequences; only one count was recorded for 6.5% to 8.5% of them. 1.5% to 2% of the sample comes from the top ten.

This clonotype was obtained from a woman under 40 with alopecia areata. Some clones in this sample may be carry-over from other donors' samples. Sequencing was performed on whole blood, taken in connection with sensitization to the hapten diphenylcyclopropenone (DPC).

The nucleotide sequence reads as follows: TGCAGTGCTCCTGACAGGGGGGGAGCAGATACGCAGTATTTT. Translated, it reads CSAPDRGGADTQYF. Recombination connected TRBV20-1 to TRBJ2-3; 9 central bases correspond to TRBD1. Taken from cysteine to phenylalanine, the CDR3 has 14 residues. CDR3 DNA is the only sequence kept; it has 42 bases, read in frame from the first base. The junction shows trimming of 5 bases on V and 4 bases on J, and the gene matches do not reach 7 bases of it. The germline V gene (reference sequence) provides CDR1 DFQATT and CDR2 SNEGSKA.